Included here is one TCR beta chain sequence, with context. No antigen is known for it. Every patient was affected by relapse after autologous stem cell transplantation, while exposure to brentuximab vedotin was not uniform. Responses achieved at best were complete response, partial response or progressive disease. Sequenced by immunoSEQ multiplex PCR; TCRdb stores in-frame clones only, minus some. The sample yields tens of thousands of clones, approximately 71% seen once. This sample is part of a study of PD-1 blockade in classical Hodgkin lymphoma. Findings and caveats of the study: Patients starting nivolumab less than 1 year after ASCT had lower diversity and were excluded from later analyses. Newly diagnosed patients had baseline TCR diversity that was reportedly lower than that of healthy donors.

The source was peripheral blood mononuclear cells (PBMCs), collected at baseline. This clonotype was sampled from a human donor with classical Hodgkin lymphoma.

The CDR3 nucleotides are TGTGCCAGCAGCGTAGGTAGGGAGGGAAACACCATATATTTT. Translating gives CASSVGREGNTIYF. This chain uses TRBV9 with TRBJ1-3; D unclear. With 0 bases removed from V and 4 bases from J, the gap between germline ends came to 8 bases. This CDR3 has 14 residues. Germline V CDR1 and CDR2: SGDLS, YYNGEE.